This TCR beta chain was recovered during a study of cytomegalovirus exposure and HLA in healthy donors. General study results and limits: Specific recognition of CMV antigens was confirmed in vitro for a few chains (all CMV-associated).

Use of 60 Vbeta and 13 Jbeta primers characterized the PCR. The method was immunoSEQ multiplex PCR; TCRdb's version includes in-frame clones alone and lacks a portion of them. The listing contains some 34,000 clones. In germline, CDR1 is MNHNY, CDR2 SVGAGI (reference sequence). V gave up 2 bases and J gave up 4 bases, with 6 bases separating them. CDR3 length: 13 residues. With regard to this clone: The antigen remains undetermined.

The J gene is TRBJ2-1, the V gene TRBV6-6; D is unclear. The sequenced sample consisted of PBMCs. This TCR derives from a man in his forties in good health and CMV-seronegative. The CDR3 sequence is CASSYELYNEQFF. CDR3 nucleotide sequence: TGTGCCAGCAGTTACGAACTTTACAATGAGCAGTTCTTC.